This T cell receptor beta chain was recovered during a study of cytomegalovirus exposure and HLA in healthy donors. Regarding the study as a whole: Later on, analysis showed that most CMV-associated TCR beta chains appeared to be HLA-restricted.

Between the trimmed V and J ends, which lost 4 bases and 2 bases, there was a span of 11 bases. Germline V gene lookup returns CDR1 MNHEY and CDR2 SVGAGI. The CDR3 runs 14 residues. About this clone: The antigen is undetermined.

The PCR used 60 Vbeta and 13 Jbeta primers. Only in-frame clones appear in the TCRdb table, and some are missing; sequencing was by immunoSEQ multiplex PCR. Here the sample spans under 200,000 clones, 87% being singletons. What was sequenced was PBMCs. The clonotype originates from a woman in her twenties or thirties in good health and CMV-seronegative. The J gene is TRBJ1-2, the V gene TRBV6-5, with a weak D call TRBD1 (6 bases). The CDR3 sequence is CASSSTGSNYGYTF. CDR3 nucleotides: TGTGCCAGCAGTTCAACAGGGAGCAACTATGGCTACACCTTC.